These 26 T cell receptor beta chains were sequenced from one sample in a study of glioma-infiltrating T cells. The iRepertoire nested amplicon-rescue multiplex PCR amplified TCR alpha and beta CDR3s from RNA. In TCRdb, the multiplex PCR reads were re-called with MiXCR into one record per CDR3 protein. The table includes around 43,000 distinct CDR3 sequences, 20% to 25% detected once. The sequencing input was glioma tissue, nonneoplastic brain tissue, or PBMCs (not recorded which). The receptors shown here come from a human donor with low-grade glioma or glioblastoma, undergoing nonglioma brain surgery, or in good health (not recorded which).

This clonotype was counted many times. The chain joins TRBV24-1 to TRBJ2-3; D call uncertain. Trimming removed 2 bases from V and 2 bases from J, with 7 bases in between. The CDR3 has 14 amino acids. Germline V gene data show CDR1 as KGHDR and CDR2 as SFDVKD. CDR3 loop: CATSDSRLTDTQYF. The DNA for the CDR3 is TGTGCCACCAGTGATTCGAGACTCACAGATACGCAGTATTTT.

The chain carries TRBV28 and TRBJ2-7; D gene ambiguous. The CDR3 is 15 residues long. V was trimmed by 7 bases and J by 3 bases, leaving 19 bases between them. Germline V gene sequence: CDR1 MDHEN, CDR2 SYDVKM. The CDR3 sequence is CASTDEGRPDYEQYV. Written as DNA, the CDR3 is TGTGCCAGCACCGACGAAGGCCGGCCTGACTACGAGCAGTACGTC.

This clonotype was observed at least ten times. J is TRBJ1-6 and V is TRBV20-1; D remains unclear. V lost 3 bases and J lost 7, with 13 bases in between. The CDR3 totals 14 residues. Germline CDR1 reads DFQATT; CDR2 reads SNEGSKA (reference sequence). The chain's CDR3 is CSASTGEWNSPLHF. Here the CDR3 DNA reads TGCAGTGCTAGCACCGGGGAATGGAATTCACCCCTCCACTTT.

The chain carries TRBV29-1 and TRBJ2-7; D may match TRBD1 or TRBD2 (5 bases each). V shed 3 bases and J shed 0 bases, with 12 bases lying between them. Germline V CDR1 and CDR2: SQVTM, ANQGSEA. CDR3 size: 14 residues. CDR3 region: CSVELRDGSYEQYF. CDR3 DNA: TGCAGCGTTGAGCTTAGGGACGGCTCCTACGAGCAGTACTTC.

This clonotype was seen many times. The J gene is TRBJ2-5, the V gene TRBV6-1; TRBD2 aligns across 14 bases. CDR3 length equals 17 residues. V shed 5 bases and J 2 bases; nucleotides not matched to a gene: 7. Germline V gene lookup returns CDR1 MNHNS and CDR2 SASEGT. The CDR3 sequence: CASSLGLAGVLQETQYF. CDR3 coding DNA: TGTGCCAGCAGTTTGGGACTAGCGGGAGTCCTTCAAGAGACCCAGTACTTC.

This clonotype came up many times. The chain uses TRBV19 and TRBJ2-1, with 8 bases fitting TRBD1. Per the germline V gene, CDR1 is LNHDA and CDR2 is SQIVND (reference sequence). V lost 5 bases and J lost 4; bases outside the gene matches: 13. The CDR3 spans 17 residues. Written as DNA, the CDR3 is TGTGCCAGTAGTTTGGACCCCGGGACAGGTTATTACAATGAGCAGTTCTTC. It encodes CASSLDPGTGYYNEQFF.

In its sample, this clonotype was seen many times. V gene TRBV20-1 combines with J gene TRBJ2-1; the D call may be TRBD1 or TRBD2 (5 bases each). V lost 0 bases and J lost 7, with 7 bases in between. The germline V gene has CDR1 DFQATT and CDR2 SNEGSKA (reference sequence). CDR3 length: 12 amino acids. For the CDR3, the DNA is TGCAGTGCTAGAGATTGGGGGAATGAGCAGTTCTTC. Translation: CSARDWGNEQFF.

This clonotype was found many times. CDR3 in DNA: TGTGCCAGTACCCCTCGGACTAGCGACACCGGGGAGCTGTTTTTT. Its translation: CASTPRTSDTGELFF. V is TRBV19 and J is TRBJ2-2; 9 bases align to TRBD2. Germline V gives CDR1 LNHDA, CDR2 SQIVND (reference sequence). J gave up 3 bases and V 7 bases, and 6 bases lay outside the gene matches. The CDR3 totals 15 residues.

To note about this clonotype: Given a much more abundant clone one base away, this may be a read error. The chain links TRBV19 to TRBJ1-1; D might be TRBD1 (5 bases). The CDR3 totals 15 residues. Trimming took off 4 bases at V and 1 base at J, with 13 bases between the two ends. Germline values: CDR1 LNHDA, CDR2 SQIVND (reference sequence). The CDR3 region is CASSTRSRGNTEAFF. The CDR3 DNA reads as TGTGCCAGTAGTACCAGGTCGAGGGGGAACACTGAAGCTTTCTTT.

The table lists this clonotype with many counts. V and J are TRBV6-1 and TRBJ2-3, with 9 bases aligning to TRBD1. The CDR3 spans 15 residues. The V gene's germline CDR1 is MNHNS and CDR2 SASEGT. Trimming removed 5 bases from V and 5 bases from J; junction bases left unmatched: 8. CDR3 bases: TGTGCCAGCAGTTTGGGACAGGGTGTAAGAGATACGCAGTATTTT. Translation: CASSLGQGVRDTQYF.

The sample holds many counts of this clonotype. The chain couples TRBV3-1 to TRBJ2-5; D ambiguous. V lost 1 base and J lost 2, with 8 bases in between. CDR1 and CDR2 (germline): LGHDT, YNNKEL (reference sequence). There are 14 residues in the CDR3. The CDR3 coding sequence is TGTGCCAGCAGCCAAGGTTCCGCGCAAGAGACCCAGTACTTC. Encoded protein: CASSQGSAQETQYF.

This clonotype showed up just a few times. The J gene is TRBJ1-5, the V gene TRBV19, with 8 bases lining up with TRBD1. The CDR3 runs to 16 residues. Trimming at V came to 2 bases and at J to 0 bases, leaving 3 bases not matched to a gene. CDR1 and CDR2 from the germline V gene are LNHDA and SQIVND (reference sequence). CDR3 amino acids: CASSIRGQGSNQPQHF. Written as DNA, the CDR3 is TGTGCCAGTAGTATAAGAGGACAGGGTAGCAATCAGCCCCAGCATTTT.

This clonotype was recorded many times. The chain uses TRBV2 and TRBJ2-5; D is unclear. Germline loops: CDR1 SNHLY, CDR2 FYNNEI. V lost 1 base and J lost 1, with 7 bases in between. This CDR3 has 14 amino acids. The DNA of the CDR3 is TGTGCCAGCAGTGAAGAAAGATTCCAAGAGACCCAGTACTTC. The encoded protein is CASSEERFQETQYF.

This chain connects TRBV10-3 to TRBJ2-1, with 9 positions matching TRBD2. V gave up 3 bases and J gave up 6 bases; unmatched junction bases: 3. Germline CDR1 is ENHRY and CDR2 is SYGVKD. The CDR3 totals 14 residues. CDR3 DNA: TGTGCCATCAGTGATAGCGGGGGAGTCAATGAGCAGTTCTTC. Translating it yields CAISDSGGVNEQFF.

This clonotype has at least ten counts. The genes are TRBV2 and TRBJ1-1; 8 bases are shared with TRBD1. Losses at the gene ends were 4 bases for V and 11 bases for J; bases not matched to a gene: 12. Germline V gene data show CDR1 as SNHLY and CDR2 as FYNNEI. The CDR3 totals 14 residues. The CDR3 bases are TGTGCCAGCAGTGGGGACAGGAAAAGTTTGTCGGCTTTCTTT. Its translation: CASSGDRKSLSAFF.

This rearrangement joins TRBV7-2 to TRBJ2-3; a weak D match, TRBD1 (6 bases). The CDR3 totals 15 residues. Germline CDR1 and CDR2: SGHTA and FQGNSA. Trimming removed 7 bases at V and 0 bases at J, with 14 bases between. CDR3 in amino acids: CASTEGTFSTDTQYF. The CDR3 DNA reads TGTGCCAGCACTGAAGGGACATTTAGCACAGATACGCAGTATTTT.

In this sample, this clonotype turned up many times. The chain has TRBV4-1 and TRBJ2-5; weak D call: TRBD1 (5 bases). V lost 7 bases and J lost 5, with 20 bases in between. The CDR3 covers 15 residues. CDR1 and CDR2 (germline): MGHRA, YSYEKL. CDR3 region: CASTTTGGSGETQYF. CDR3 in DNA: TGCGCCAGCACTACCACCGGTGGCTCAGGGGAGACCCAGTACTTC.

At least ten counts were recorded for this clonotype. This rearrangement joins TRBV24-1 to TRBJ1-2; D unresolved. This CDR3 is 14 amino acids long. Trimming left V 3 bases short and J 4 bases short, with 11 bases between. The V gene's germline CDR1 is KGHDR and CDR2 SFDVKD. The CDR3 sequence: CATSDKGTPYGYTF. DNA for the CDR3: TGTGCCACCAGTGATAAGGGCACCCCCTATGGCTACACCTTC.

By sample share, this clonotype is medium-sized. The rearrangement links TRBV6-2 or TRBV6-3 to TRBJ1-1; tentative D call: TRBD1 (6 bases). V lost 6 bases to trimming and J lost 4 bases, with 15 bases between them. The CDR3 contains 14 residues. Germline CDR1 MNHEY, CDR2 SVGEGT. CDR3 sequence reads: CASSLTHRATEAFF. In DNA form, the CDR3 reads TGTGCCAGCAGCCTTACCCACAGGGCCACTGAAGCTTTCTTT.

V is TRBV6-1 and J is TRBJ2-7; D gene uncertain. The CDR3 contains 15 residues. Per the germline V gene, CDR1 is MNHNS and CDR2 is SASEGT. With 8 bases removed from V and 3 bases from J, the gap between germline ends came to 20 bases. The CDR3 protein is CASYSTDQDNYEQYF. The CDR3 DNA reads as TGTGCCAGCTACTCCACTGACCAAGACAACTACGAGCAGTACTTC.

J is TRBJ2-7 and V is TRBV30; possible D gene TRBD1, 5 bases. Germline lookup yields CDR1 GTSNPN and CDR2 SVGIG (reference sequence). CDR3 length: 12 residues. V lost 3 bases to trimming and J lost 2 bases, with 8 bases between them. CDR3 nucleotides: TGTGCCTGGAGCCCAGGGACCTACGAGCAGTACTTC. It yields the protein CAWSPGTYEQYF.

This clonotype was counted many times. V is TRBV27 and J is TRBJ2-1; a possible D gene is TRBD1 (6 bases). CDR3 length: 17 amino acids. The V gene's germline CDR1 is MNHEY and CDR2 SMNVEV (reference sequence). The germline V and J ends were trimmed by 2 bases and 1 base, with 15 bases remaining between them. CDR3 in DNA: TGTGCCAGCAGTTTACGGCTCAGGGGAAGGTCCTACAATGAGCAGTTCTTC. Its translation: CASSLRLRGRSYNEQFF.

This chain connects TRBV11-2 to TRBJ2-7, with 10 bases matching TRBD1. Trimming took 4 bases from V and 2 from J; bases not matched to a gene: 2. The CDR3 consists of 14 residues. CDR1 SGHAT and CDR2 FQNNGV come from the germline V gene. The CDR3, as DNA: TGTGCCAGCAGCTCGACAGGGGGCCCCTACGAGCAGTACGTC. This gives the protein CASSSTGGPYEQYV.

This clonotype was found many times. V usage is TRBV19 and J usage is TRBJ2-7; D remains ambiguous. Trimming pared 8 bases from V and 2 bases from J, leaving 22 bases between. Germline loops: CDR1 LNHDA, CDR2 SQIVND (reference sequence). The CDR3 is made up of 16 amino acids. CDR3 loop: CASSKCESLPPYEQYV. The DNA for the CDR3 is TGTGCCAGTTCCAAATGCGAGTCCCTCCCCCCCTACGAGCAGTACGTC.

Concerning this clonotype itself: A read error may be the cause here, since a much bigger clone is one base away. This CDR3 reads CASRDLGIGANYGYTF. CDR3 DNA sequence: TGTGCCAGCAGGGACTTAGGGATCGGGGCTAACTATGGCTACACCTTC. The genes are TRBV2 and TRBJ1-2; the D is unclear. The CDR3 length is 16 residues. Germline-derived CDR1 and CDR2 are SNHLY and FYNNEI. V was cut by 6 bases and J by 0 bases, with 17 bases left in between.

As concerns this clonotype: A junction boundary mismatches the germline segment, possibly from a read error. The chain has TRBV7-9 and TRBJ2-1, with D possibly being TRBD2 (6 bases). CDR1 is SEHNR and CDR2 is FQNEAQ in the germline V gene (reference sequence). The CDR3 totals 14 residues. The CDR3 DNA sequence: TGTTCCAGCAGCCCATCAGGGACTTTCAATGAGCAGTTCTTC. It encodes CSSSPSGTFNEQFF.